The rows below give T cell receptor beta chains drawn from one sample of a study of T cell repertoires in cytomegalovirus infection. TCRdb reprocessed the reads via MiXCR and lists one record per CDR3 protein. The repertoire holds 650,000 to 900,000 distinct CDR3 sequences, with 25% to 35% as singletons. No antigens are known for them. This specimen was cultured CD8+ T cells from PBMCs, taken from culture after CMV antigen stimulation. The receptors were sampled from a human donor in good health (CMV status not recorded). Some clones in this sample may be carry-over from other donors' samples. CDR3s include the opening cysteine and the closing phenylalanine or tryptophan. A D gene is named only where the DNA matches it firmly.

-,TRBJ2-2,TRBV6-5,CASSYSGGVGTGELFF
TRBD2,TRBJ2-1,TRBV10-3,CAISSGLAVGEQFF
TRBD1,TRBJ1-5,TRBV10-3,CAISRTGGEDNQPQHF
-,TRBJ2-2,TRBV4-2,CASSQAIAGNTGELFF
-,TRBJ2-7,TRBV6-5,CASSYAPGRLSSYEQYF
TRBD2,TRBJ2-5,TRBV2,CASTWAGGWSQETQYF
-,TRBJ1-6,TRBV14,CASSPGRGTNSPLHF
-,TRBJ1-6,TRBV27,CASSLYPVVANSPLHF
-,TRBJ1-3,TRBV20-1,CSARDRYSSGNTIYF
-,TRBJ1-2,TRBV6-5,CASSYGEGMGYGYTF